One and the same sample provided the 21 T cell receptor beta chains below, sequenced in a study of blood T cell repertoires in COVID-19. Assay: immunoSEQ multiplex PCR; the TCRdb copy retains only in-frame clones and omits some. The repertoire has 120,000 or so clones, about 89% of them found once; the top ten carry over 3.5%. Sequenced input: peripheral blood. The source of these receptors is a woman in her sixties with acute or convalescent COVID-19.

V and J are TRBV28 and TRBJ1-1, with TRBD1 identical over 9 bases. This CDR3 is 15 amino acids long. CDR1 is MDHEN and CDR2 is SYDVKM in the germline V gene. J lost 3 bases, V lost 4 bases, and 6 bases had no gene match. The CDR3 loop is CASSSGTGWHTEAFF. CDR3 DNA sequence: TGTGCCAGCAGTTCCGGGACAGGGTGGCACACTGAAGCTTTCTTT. The entire variable domain, with the rest obtained from reference TRBV28 and TRBJ1-1, is as follows: DVKVTQSSRYLVKRTGEKVFLECVQDMDHENMFWYRQDPGLGLRLIYFSYDVKMKEKGDIPEGYSVSREKKERFSLILESASTNQTSMYLCASSSGTGWHTEAFFGQGTRLTVV.

CDR3 sequence: CASKQDRGEWSPLHF. CDR3 sequence (DNA): TGTGCCAGCAAGCAGGACAGGGGGGAATGGTCACCCCTCCACTTT. The V call is TRBV6-5, the J call TRBJ1-6, with 10 bases matching TRBD1. The ends lost 7 bases at V and 10 bases at J; junction bases unmatched: 10. The CDR3 is 15 amino acids. CDR1 and CDR2 (germline): MNHEY, SVGAGI.

The rearrangement links TRBV7-3 to TRBJ2-3, with D tentatively TRBD2 (5 bases). The germline V and J ends were trimmed by 2 bases and 5 bases, with 8 bases remaining between them. The CDR3 has 13 amino acids. Germline CDR1 is SGHTA and CDR2 is FQGTGA. CDR3 residues: CASSLVRGDTQYF. The CDR3 nucleotides are TGTGCCAGCAGCTTAGTCCGGGGAGATACGCAGTATTTT.

This clone was counted a single time. The chain is built from TRBV4-2 and TRBJ2-7; tentatively, D is TRBD2 (6 bases). The germline gives CDR1 LGHNA, CDR2 YNFKEQ. The CDR3 spans 15 residues. Trimming took 0 bases from V and 2 from J, leaving 11 bases between them. The CDR3 DNA reads as TGTGCCAGCAGCCAAGATGGCGGGGCTACCTACGAGCAGTACTTC. Protein product: CASSQDGGATYEQYF.

The genes are TRBV29-1 and TRBJ2-2, with D possibly being TRBD1 (6 bases). Germline CDR1 reads SQVTM; CDR2 reads ANQGSEA. Trimming pared 3 bases from V and 0 bases from J, leaving 8 bases between. CDR3 length: 14 amino acids. The CDR3 reads CSVEKGANTGELFF. Here the CDR3 DNA reads TGCAGCGTTGAGAAGGGGGCGAACACCGGGGAGCTGTTTTTT.

The DNA for the CDR3 is TGTGCCAGCAGTTTCGGTGACATGGGTTCACCCCTCCACTTT. Its protein product is CASSFGDMGSPLHF. The chain carries TRBV28 and TRBJ1-6; D gene uncertain. Germline V gives CDR1 MDHEN, CDR2 SYDVKM. There are 14 residues in the CDR3. V was pared by 3 bases and J by 9 bases, with 12 bases between. The variable domain in full, completed from reference TRBV28 and TRBJ1-6, reads DVKVTQSSRYLVKRTGEKVFLECVQDMDHENMFWYRQDPGLGLRLIYFSYDVKMKEKGDIPEGYSVSREKKERFSLILESASTNQTSMYLCASSFGDMGSPLHFGNGTRLTVT.

On this clone itself: Other DNA sequences within the sample encode an identical CDR3. V gene TRBV7-9 combines with J gene TRBJ2-6, with D possibly matching TRBD1 (5 bases). Germline CDR1 SEHNR, CDR2 FQNEAQ (reference sequence). This CDR3 has 15 amino acids. The germline V and J ends were trimmed by 5 bases and 4 bases, with 12 bases remaining between them. The CDR3: CASSPQGTGANVLTF. CDR3 DNA: TGTGCCAGCAGCCCCCAGGGTACCGGGGCCAACGTCCTGACTTTC. The complete variable domain, with remaining parts taken from reference TRBV7-9 and TRBJ2-6, reads DTGVSQNPRHKITKRGQNVTFRCDPISEHNRLYWYRQTLGQGPEFLTYFQNEAQLEKSRLLSDRFSAERPKGSFSTLEIQRTEQGDSAMYLCASSPQGTGANVLTFGAGSRLTVL.

This clone was counted once. This chain links TRBV12-3 or TRBV12-4 with TRBJ1-1, with a possible D match to TRBD1 (6 bases). CDR3 length: 13 residues. The V gene lost 5 bases and the J gene lost 5 bases, with 12 bases spanning the gap. CDR3 coding DNA: TGTGCCAGCAGTGCAGGGGTTCGAACTGAAGCTTTCTTT. It encodes CASSAGVRTEAFF.

The chain carries TRBV20-1 and TRBJ2-3; D unresolved. The CDR3 is 10 amino acids. V shed 5 bases and J shed 9 bases, with 9 bases lying between them. CDR1 and CDR2 from the germline V gene are DFQATT and SNEGSKA (reference sequence). Written as DNA, the CDR3 is TGCAGTGCTGAACTATCGACGCAGTATTTT. As protein: CSAELSTQYF.

V is TRBV5-1 and J is TRBJ1-4; perhaps TRBD1 as D (6 bases). The V end lost 4 bases, the J end lost 7 bases, and 11 bases lay between the germline ends. Germline V CDR1 and CDR2: SGHRS, YFSETQ. The CDR3 has 13 residues. This CDR3 is CASSHTGPEKLFF. The CDR3 nucleotides read TGCGCCAGCAGCCACACAGGGCCTGAAAAACTGTTTTTT.

This rearrangement joins TRBV3-1 (or the pseudogene TRBV3-2) to TRBJ2-1, with 7 bases lining up with TRBD2. Germline V gives CDR1 LGHDT, CDR2 YNNKEL (reference sequence). The trim removed 4 bases at V and 10 bases at J, leaving 7 bases unmatched. CDR3 size: 13 residues. This CDR3 is CASSPGLVGEQFF. CDR3 nucleotides: TGTGCCAGCAGCCCAGGACTAGTAGGGGAGCAGTTCTTC.

CDR3 in amino acids: CASSLVVSQAFF. Here the CDR3 DNA reads TGTGCCAGCAGCTTGGTCGTGTCCCAAGCTTTCTTT. This chain uses TRBV5-8 with TRBJ1-1; D ambiguous. Trimming cost V 0 bases and J 9 bases, with 9 bases left between them. Germline CDR1 SGHTS, CDR2 YDEGEE. CDR3 length equals 12 residues.

This sequence joins TRBV3-1 (or the pseudogene TRBV3-2) and TRBJ1-2; TRBD1 might be the D (6 bases). V was trimmed by 4 bases and J by 2 bases, leaving 20 bases between them. Germline loops: CDR1 LGHDT, CDR2 YNNKEL (reference sequence). The CDR3 contains 17 residues. The CDR3, as DNA: TGTGCCAGCAGCCCATTTACTGAACAGGGTCGGAACTATGGCTACACCTTC. Amino acids: CASSPFTEQGRNYGYTF.

The chain recombines TRBV19 with TRBJ2-3; TRBD2 might be the D (6 bases). This CDR3 has 13 residues. The germline gives CDR1 LNHDA, CDR2 SQIVND (reference sequence). Trimming removed 4 bases at V and 6 bases at J, with 11 bases between. CDR3 protein: CASSNPRGDTQYF. DNA for the CDR3: TGTGCCAGTAGTAACCCCCGGGGGGATACGCAGTATTTT.

This clone was detected only once. The V and J genes are TRBV19 and TRBJ2-5, with a weak D call TRBD1 (5 bases). With 3 bases removed from V and 7 bases from J, the gap between germline ends came to 12 bases. This CDR3 contains 13 residues. The germline gives CDR1 LNHDA, CDR2 SQIVND (reference sequence). This CDR3 reads CASSMQAQGTQYF. In DNA, the CDR3 is TGTGCCAGTAGTATGCAAGCCCAGGGGACCCAGTACTTC. Filled out from reference TRBV19 and TRBJ2-5, the complete variable domain reads DGGITQSPKYLFRKEGQNVTLSCEQNLNHDAMYWYRQDPGQGLRLIYYSQIVNDFQKGDIAEGYSVSREKKESFPLTVTSAQKNPTAFYLCASSMQAQGTQYFGPGTRLLVL.

This clone was recorded once. The rearrangement joins TRBV9 to TRBJ2-5, with 8 bases identical to TRBD2. The J segment lost 5 bases and the V segment lost 0 bases, leaving 6 bases of the junction unmatched. The length of the CDR3 is 15 residues. Germline lookup yields CDR1 SGDLS and CDR2 YYNGEE. Here the CDR3 DNA reads TGTGCCAGCAGCGTAGACAGCGGGAGCGGGGAGACCCAGTACTTC. It is translated as CASSVDSGSGETQYF.

The chain couples TRBV4-1 to TRBJ1-1; D uncertain. The CDR3 has 17 residues. Germline V gene lookup returns CDR1 MGHRA and CDR2 YSYEKL. V was cut by 0 bases and J by 0 bases, with 14 bases left in between. The CDR3 here is CASSQDPPTQVNTEAFF. CDR3 DNA sequence: TGCGCCAGCAGCCAAGATCCCCCCACGCAGGTGAACACTGAAGCTTTCTTT.

The chain employs TRBV29-1 and TRBJ2-1, with 7 positions matching TRBD2. The CDR3 has 14 residues. CDR1 SQVTM and CDR2 ANQGSEA come from the germline V gene. V was clipped by 1 base and J by 2 bases; unmatched bases: 2. The CDR3 protein is CSVEGGSTYNEQFF. Written as DNA, the CDR3 is TGCAGCGTTGAAGGCGGGAGCACCTACAATGAGCAGTTCTTC.

This clone was detected once. The chain uses TRBV29-1 and TRBJ1-1; 8 bases fit TRBD1. Germline assignment: CDR1 SQVTM and CDR2 ANQGSEA. The CDR3 contains 14 residues. V shed 8 bases, J shed 8 bases, and the junction held 16 bases outside the gene matches. CDR3 in amino acids: CSTRDRLSSGEAFF. The CDR3 coding sequence is TGCAGCACCCGGGACAGGTTATCATCAGGCGAAGCTTTCTTT.

The chain carries TRBV6-5 and TRBJ1-3; 7 positions match TRBD1. There are 14 residues in the CDR3. Germline trimming cut 7 bases from V and 3 bases from J; bases unmatched to any gene: 6. Germline V CDR1 and CDR2: MNHEY, SVGAGI. CDR3 sequence: CASTRGVDGNTIYF. The DNA of the CDR3 is TGTGCCAGCACCAGGGGGGTGGATGGAAACACCATATATTTT.

The chain uses TRBV19 and TRBJ2-3; 10 bases align to TRBD1. CDR3 size: 19 residues. Germline V gives CDR1 LNHDA, CDR2 SQIVND (reference sequence). J lost 3 bases, V lost 4 bases, and 16 bases had no gene match. This CDR3 is CASSTPFPPGQGETDTQYF. The CDR3, as DNA: TGTGCCAGTAGTACACCTTTCCCCCCCGGACAGGGGGAGACAGATACGCAGTATTTT. The full variable domain, in which reference TRBV19 and TRBJ2-3 provide the parts outside the CDR3, is DGGITQSPKYLFRKEGQNVTLSCEQNLNHDAMYWYRQDPGQGLRLIYYSQIVNDFQKGDIAEGYSVSREKKESFPLTVTSAQKNPTAFYLCASSTPFPPGQGETDTQYFGPGTRLTVL.